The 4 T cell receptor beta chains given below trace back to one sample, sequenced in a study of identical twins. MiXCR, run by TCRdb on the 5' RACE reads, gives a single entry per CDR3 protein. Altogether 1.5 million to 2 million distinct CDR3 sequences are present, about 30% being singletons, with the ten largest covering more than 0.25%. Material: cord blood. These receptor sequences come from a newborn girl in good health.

The CDR3 nucleotides are TGTGCCAGCAGTTACATCAGTTCCAGCTCCTACGAGCAGTACTTC. Its translation: CASSYISSSSYEQYF. The rearrangement links TRBV6-6 to TRBJ2-7, with D hard to call. This CDR3 region has 15 residues. The germline CDR1 and CDR2 sequences are MNHNY and SVGAGI (reference sequence). Trimming took off 2 bases at V and 0 bases at J, with 11 bases between the two ends.

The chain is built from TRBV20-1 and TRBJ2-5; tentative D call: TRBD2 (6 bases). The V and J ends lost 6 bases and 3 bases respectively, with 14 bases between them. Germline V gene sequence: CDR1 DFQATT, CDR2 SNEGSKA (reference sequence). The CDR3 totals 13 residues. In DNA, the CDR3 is TGCAGTGCGAGTAGAGCGGGCAAAGAGACCCAGTACTTC. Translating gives CSASRAGKETQYF.

Written as DNA, the CDR3 is TGTGCCAGCAGCTTAGTGCAGGGGGCAGCAGATACGCAGTATTTT. The encoded protein is CASSLVQGAADTQYF. The V and J genes are TRBV7-9 and TRBJ2-3, with 8 positions matching TRBD1. J lost 4 bases, V lost 1 base, and 4 bases had no gene match. CDR1 SEHNR and CDR2 FQNEAQ come from the germline V gene (reference sequence). This CDR3 has 15 amino acids.

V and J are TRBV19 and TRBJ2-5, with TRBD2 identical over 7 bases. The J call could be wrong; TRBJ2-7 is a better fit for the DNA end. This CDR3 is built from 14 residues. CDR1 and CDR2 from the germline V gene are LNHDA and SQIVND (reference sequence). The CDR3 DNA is TGTGCCAGTAGCAAACAGCGGGGCTCCTACGAGCAGTACTTC. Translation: CASSKQRGSYEQYF.